These 9 T cell receptor beta chains share one sample of origin, sequenced in a study of blood T cell repertoires in COVID-19. Some clones are missing from TCRdb's copy, which holds only in-frame ones; the method was immunoSEQ multiplex PCR. The profile covers 60,000 to 70,000 clones, with around 88% appearing a single time and about 18% taken by the ten largest. The specimen was peripheral blood. Receptors originate from a woman aged 80 or over with active COVID-19.

The rearrangement uses TRBV10-2 and TRBJ2-7; tentatively, D is TRBD2 (7 bases). The V end lost 6 bases, the J end lost 0 bases, and 12 bases lay between the germline ends. Per the germline V gene, CDR1 is WSHSY and CDR2 is SAAADI. CDR3 length equals 14 residues. This CDR3 reads CASRGGGSSYEQYF. In DNA, the CDR3 is TGCGCCAGCAGAGGGGGGGGAAGCTCCTACGAGCAGTACTTC.

The chain links TRBV6-4 to TRBJ2-2, with a weak D call TRBD1 (5 bases). The V and J ends lost 0 bases and 3 bases respectively, with 14 bases between them. The CDR3 contains 17 residues. CDR1 and CDR2 from the germline V gene are MRHNA and SNTAGT. DNA for the CDR3: TGTGCCAGCAGTGACTCGAGTAGGGGTGAAGACACCGGGGAGCTGTTTTTT. Residues: CASSDSSRGEDTGELFF.

V and J are TRBV3-1 (or the pseudogene TRBV3-2) and TRBJ2-2; TRBD2 agrees at 7 bases. The CDR3 is made up of 16 amino acids. Germline V gives CDR1 LGHDT, CDR2 YNNKEL (reference sequence). Trimming took 0 bases from V and 10 from J; bases not matched to a gene: 11. CDR3 in DNA: TGTGCCAGCAGCCAAGAACTAGTGCGGGGGTTGGAGGAGCTGTTTTTT. Encoded protein: CASSQELVRGLEELFF.

The chain couples TRBV19 to TRBJ2-1; tentatively, D is TRBD2 (5 bases). The CDR3 extends over 14 amino acids. Between the trimmed V and J ends, which lost 7 bases and 7 bases, there was a span of 17 bases. Per germline, CDR1 LNHDA and CDR2 SQIVND (reference sequence). CDR3 DNA sequence: TGTGCCAGTACAAGTGACCAGCCGGGGAATGAGCAGTTCTTC. Its translation is CASTSDQPGNEQFF.

The table lists this clone with a count of one. V gene TRBV5-4 combines with J gene TRBJ2-1, with 7 bases that match TRBD2. The junction had 0 bases not matched to a gene; V was cut back by 7 bases and J by 2 bases. CDR1 is SGHNT, CDR2 YYREEE, per germline (reference sequence). This CDR3 is 12 amino acids long. The CDR3 loop is CASGGAYNEQFF. The CDR3 DNA sequence: TGTGCCAGCGGGGGGGCCTACAATGAGCAGTTCTTC.

V and J are TRBV28 and TRBJ1-2; maybe TRBD1 (5 bases). Germline loops: CDR1 MDHEN, CDR2 SYDVKM. Trimming removed 5 bases at V and 4 bases at J, with 14 bases between. The CDR3 spans 14 residues. The CDR3 sequence: CASSTGGGTYGYTF. The CDR3 region has the DNA TGTGCCAGCAGTACCGGGGGGGGGACCTATGGCTACACCTTC.

The V call is TRBV7-8, the J call TRBJ1-1; D remains unclear. Trimming stripped 6 bases from V and 6 bases from J, with 8 bases between. The CDR3 spans 11 residues. Germline V gene sequence: CDR1 SGHVS, CDR2 FQNEAQ. The CDR3, as DNA: TGTGCCAGCAGGTACGGGGCTGAAGCTTTCTTT. It specifies CASRYGAEAFF. Together with reference TRBV7-8 and TRBJ1-1, the CDR3 gives the full variable domain: GAGVSQSPRYKVAKRGQDVALRCDPISGHVSLFWYQQALGQGPEFLTYFQNEAQLDKSGLPSDRFFAERPEGSVSTLKIQRTQQEDSAVYLCASRYGAEAFFGQGTRLTVV.

The chain employs TRBV6-5 and TRBJ2-1; 9 nucleotides agree with TRBD1. The CDR3 loop spans 12 amino acids. Unmatched junction bases numbered 6, after V lost 8 bases and J lost 10 bases. CDR1 is MNHEY, CDR2 SVGAGI, per germline. In DNA, the CDR3 is TGTGCCAGCGGGGACAGGGTCAGAGAGCAGTTCTTC. Translated: CASGDRVREQFF.

The chain is built from TRBV4-2 and TRBJ2-5, with 7 bases lining up with TRBD2. Per the germline V gene, CDR1 is LGHNA and CDR2 is YNFKEQ. The CDR3 spans 15 residues. V shed 1 base, J shed 3 bases, and the junction held 5 bases outside the gene matches. Written as DNA, the CDR3 is TGTGCCAGCAGCCAAGGACCGGGGGGAGAAGAGACCCAGTACTTC. Amino acids: CASSQGPGGEETQYF.